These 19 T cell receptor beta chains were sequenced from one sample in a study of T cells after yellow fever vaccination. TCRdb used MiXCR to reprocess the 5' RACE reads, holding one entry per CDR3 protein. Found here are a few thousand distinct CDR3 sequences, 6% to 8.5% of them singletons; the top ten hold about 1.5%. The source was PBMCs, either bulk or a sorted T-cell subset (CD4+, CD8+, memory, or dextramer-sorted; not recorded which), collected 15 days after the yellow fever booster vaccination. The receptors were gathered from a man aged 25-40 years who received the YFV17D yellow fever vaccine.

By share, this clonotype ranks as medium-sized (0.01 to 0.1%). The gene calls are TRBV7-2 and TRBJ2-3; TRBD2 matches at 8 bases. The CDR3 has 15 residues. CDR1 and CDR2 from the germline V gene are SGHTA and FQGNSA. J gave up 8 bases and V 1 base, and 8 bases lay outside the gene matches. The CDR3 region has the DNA TGTGCCAGCAGCTTAGAGGTAGCGGGAAGGGGTACGCAGTATTTT. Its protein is CASSLEVAGRGTQYF.

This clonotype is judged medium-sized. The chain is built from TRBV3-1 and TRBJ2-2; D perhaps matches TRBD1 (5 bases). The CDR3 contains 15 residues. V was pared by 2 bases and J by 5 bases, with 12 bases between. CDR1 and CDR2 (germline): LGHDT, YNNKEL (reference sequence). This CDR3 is CASSQPLTDTGELFF. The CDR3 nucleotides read TGTGCCAGCAGCCAACCGCTGACAGATACCGGGGAGCTGTTTTTT.

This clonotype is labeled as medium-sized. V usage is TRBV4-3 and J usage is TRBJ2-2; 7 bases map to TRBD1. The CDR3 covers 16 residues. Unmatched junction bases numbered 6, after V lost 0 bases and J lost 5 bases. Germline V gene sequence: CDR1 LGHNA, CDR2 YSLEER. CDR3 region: CASSQDPRGRTGELFF. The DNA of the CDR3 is TGCGCCAGCAGCCAAGATCCCAGGGGGAGAACCGGGGAGCTGTTTTTT.

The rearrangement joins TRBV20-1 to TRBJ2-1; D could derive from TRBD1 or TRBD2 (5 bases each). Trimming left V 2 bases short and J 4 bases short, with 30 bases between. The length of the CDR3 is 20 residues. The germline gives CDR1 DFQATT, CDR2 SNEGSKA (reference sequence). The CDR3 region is CSARSRGPGRSRGSYNEQFF. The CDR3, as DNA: TGCAGTGCTAGATCTAGGGGACCGGGCAGGTCCCGTGGAAGTTACAATGAGCAGTTCTTC.

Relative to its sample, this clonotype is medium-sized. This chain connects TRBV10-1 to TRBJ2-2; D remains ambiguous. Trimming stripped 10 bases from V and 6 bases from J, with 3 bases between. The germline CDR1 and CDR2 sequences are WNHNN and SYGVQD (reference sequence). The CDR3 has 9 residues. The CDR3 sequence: CANSGELFF. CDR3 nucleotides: TGCGCCAACTCCGGGGAGCTGTTTTTT.

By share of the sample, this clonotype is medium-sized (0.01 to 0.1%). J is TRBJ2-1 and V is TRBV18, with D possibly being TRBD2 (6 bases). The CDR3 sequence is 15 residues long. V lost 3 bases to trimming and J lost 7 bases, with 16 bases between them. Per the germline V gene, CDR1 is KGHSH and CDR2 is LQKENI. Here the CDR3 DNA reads TGTGCCAGCTCACCCGTGCCTGAGGGGAGGAATGAGCAGTTCTTC. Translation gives CASSPVPEGRNEQFF.

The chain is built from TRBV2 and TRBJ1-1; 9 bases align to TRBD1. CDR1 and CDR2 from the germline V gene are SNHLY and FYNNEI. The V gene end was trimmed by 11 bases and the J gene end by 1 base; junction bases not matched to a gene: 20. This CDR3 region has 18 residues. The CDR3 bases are TGTGCCTTCTGTTTAGGAATCCGGGACAGGGAAACGAACACTGAAGCTTTCTTT. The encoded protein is CAFCLGIRDRETNTEAFF.

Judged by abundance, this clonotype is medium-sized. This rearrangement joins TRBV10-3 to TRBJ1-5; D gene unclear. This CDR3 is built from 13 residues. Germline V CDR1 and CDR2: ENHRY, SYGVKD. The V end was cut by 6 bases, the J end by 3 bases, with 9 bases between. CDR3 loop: CAIRADINQPQHF. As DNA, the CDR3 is TGTGCCATCAGAGCAGATATCAATCAGCCCCAGCATTTT.

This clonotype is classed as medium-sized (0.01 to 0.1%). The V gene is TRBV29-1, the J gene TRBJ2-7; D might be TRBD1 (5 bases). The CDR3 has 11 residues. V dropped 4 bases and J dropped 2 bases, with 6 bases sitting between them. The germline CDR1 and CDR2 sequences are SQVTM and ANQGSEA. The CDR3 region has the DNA TGCAGCGTTGCGACAGCCTACGAGCAGTACTTC. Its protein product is CSVATAYEQYF.

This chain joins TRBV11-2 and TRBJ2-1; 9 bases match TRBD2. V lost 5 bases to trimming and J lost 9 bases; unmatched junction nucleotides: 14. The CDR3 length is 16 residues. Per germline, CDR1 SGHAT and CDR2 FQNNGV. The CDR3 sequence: CASSPPGAREGPEQFF. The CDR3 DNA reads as TGTGCCAGCAGCCCCCCGGGGGCGCGGGAGGGCCCTGAGCAGTTCTTC. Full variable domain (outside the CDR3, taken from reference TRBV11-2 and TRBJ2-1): EAGVAQSPRYKIIEKRQSVAFWCNPISGHATLYWYQQILGQGPKLLIQFQNNGVVDDSQLPKDRFSAERLKGVDSTLKIQPAKLEDSAVYLCASSPPGAREGPEQFFGPGTRLTVL.

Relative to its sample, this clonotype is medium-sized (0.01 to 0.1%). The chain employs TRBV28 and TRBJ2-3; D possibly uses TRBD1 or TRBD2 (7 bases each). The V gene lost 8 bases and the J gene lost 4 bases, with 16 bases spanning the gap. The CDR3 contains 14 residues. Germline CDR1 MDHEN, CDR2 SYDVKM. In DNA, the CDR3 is TGTGCCAGCGAGGGCAGGGGGGGGTCAGATACGCAGTATTTT. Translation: CASEGRGGSDTQYF.

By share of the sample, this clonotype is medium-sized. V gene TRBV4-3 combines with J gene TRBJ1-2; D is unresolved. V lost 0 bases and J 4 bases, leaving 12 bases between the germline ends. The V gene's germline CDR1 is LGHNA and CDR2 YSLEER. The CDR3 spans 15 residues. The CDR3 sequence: CASSQDLDHGYGYTF. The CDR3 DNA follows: TGCGCCAGCAGCCAAGATTTGGATCACGGCTATGGCTACACCTTC.

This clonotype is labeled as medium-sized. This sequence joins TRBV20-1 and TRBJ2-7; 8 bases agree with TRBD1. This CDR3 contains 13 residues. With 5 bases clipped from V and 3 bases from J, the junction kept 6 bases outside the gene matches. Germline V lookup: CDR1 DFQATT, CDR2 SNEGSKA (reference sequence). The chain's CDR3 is CSAADREGYEQYF. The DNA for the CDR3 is TGCAGTGCTGCGGACAGGGAAGGCTACGAGCAGTACTTC.

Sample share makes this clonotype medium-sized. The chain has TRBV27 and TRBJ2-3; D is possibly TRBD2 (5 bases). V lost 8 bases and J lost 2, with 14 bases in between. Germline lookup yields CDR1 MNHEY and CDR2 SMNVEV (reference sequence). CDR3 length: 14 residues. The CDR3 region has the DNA TGTGCCAGCGCCCGGGGTCAACACACAGATACGCAGTATTTT. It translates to CASARGQHTDTQYF.

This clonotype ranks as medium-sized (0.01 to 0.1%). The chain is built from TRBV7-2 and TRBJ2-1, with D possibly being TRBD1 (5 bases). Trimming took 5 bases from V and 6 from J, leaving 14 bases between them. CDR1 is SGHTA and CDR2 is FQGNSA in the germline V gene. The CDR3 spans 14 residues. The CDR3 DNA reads TGTGCCAGCAGCACGGACCAAGGGGCCAATGAGCAGTTCTTC. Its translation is CASSTDQGANEQFF.

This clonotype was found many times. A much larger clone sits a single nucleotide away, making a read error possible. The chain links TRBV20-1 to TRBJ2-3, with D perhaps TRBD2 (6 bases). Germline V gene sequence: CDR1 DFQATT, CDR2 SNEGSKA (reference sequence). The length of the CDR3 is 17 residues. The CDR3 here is CCASPLGGDSSTDTQYF. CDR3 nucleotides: TGCTGTGCTAGCCCCCTGGGCGGGGATTCTAGCACAGATACGCAGTATTTT.

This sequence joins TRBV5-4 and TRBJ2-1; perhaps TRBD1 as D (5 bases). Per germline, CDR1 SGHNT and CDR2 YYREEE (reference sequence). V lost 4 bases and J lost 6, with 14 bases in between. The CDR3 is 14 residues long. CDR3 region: CASSPGAGINEQFF. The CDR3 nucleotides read TGTGCCAGCAGCCCTGGGGCAGGGATCAATGAGCAGTTCTTC.

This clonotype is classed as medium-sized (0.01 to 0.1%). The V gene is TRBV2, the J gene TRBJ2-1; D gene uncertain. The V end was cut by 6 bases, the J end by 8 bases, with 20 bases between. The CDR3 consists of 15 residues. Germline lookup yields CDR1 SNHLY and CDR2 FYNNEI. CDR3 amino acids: CASSVGTGSRDEQFF. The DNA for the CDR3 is TGTGCCAGCAGCGTCGGAACGGGTTCGCGCGATGAGCAGTTCTTC.

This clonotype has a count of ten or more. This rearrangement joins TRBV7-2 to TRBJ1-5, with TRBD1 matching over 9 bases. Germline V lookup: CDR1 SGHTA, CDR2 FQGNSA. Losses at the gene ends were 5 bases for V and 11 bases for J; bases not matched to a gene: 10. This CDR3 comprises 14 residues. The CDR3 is CASSPGTGPLTQHF. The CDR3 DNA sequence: TGTGCCAGCAGCCCCGGGACAGGGCCATTAACCCAGCATTTT. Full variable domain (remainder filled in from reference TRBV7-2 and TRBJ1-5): GAGVSQSPSNKVTEKGKDVELRCDPISGHTALYWYRQSLGQGLEFLIYFQGNSAPDKSGLPSDRFSAERTGGSVSTLTIQRTQQEDSAVYLCASSPGTGPLTQHFGDGTRLSIL.